The rows below give T cell receptor beta chains drawn from one sample of a study of T cells in Graves' hyperthyroidism and ophthalmopathy. TCRdb called the multiplex PCR reads again in MiXCR, with one record for every CDR3 protein. This sample yields roughly 750,000 distinct CDR3 sequences, of which around 17% are seen a single time; 8.4% belongs to the top ten. The sample taken for sequencing was blood. These receptors were taken from a man between 18 and 35 years old with Graves' hyperthyroidism. Each CDR3 is given without its conserved first and last residue. Each record gives: clone size, V gene, J gene, CDR3 protein. The listing skips clone size in some rows; elsewhere it reads once, few, many or a size class.

>few|TRBV20-1|TRBJ2-5
SARDLRLQETQY
>many|TRBV12-3/TRBV12-4|TRBJ1-1
ASSLSVGTEAF
>few|TRBV18|TRBJ1-1
ASTSGRDTEAF
>many|TRBV28|TRBJ2-3
ASSFPGTPGGVTSGRAVGDTQY
>.|TRBV5-1|TRBJ2-5
ASSLGSAPLQETQY
>.|TRBV25-1|TRBJ2-7
ASSGPGQGNEQY
>many|TRBV2|TRBJ2-7
ASREGGSYEQY
>many|TRBV28|TRBJ2-2
ASSLFGELF
>few|TRBV28|TRBJ2-7
ASSAPVRRGQRGGRAYEQC
>many|TRBV7-6|TRBJ1-1
ASSPTTRNTEAF
>few|TRBV5-4|TRBJ2-3
ASSPLTGGGTDTQY
>many|TRBV11-3|TRBJ2-2
ATRWGRDPPGELF
>.|TRBV7-9|TRBJ1-2
ASSRKDRANYGYT
>many|TRBV28|TRBJ2-1
ASSLWSGRGNEQF
>few|TRBV20-1|TRBJ2-7
SARDLLAGGLNEQY
>once|TRBV13|TRBJ2-7
ASSLRDGFYEQY
>few|TRBV20-1|TRBJ2-5
SARDFVETQY
>few|TRBV10-3|TRBJ1-2
AISESRGGGGYT
>many|TRBV30|TRBJ1-1
AFTDRAGSTEAF
>few|TRBV29-1|TRBJ1-5
SVRGGSNQPQH